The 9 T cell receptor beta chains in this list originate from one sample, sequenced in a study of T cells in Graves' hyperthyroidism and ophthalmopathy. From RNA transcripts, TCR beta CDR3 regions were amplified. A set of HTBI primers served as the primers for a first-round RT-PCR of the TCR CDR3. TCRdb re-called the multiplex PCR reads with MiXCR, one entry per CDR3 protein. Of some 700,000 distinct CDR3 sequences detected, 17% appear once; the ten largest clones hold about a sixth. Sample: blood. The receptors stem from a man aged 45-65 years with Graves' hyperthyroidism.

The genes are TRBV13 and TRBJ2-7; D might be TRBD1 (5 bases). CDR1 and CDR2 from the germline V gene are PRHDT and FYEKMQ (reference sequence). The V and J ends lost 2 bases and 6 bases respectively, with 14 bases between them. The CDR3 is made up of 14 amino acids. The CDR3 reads CASSLLNDRTEQYF. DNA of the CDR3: TGTGCCAGCAGCTTACTAAACGACAGAACCGAGCAGTACTTC. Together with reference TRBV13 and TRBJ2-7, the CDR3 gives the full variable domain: AAGVIQSPRHLIKEKRETATLKCYPIPRHDTVYWYQQGPGQDPQFLISFYEKMQSDKGSIPDRFSAQQFSDYHSELNMSSLELGDSALYFCASSLLNDRTEQYFGPGTRLTVT.

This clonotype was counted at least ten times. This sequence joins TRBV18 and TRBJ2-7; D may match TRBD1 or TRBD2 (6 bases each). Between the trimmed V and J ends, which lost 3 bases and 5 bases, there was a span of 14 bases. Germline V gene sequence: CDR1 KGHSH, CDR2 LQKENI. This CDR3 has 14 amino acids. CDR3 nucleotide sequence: TGTGCCAGCTCACCGGTCCGGGGGCGCGACGAGCAGTACTTC. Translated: CASSPVRGRDEQYF.

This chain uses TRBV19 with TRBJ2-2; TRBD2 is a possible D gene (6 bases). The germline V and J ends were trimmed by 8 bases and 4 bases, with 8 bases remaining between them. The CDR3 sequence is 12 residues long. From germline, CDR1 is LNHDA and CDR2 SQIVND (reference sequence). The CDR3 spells CASGTFTGELFF. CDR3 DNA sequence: TGTGCCAGTGGGACTTTCACCGGGGAGCTGTTTTTT. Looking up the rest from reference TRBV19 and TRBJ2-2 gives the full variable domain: DGGITQSPKYLFRKEGQNVTLSCEQNLNHDAMYWYRQDPGQGLRLIYYSQIVNDFQKGDIAEGYSVSREKKESFPLTVTSAQKNPTAFYLCASGTFTGELFFGEGSRLTVL.

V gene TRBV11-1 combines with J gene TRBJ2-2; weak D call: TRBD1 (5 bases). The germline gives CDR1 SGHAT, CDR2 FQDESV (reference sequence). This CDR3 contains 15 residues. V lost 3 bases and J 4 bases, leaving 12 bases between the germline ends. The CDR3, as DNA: TGTGCCAGCAGCTTTGGGGAAAGGGGCACCGGGGAGCTGTTTTTT. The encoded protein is CASSFGERGTGELFF.

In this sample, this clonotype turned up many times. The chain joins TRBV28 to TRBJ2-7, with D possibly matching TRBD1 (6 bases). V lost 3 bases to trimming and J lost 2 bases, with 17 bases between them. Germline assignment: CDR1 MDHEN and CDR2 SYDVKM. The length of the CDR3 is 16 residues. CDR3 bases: TGTGCCAGCAGTTTTAGAATTGGACAGACCGCCTACGAGCAGTACTTC. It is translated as CASSFRIGQTAYEQYF.

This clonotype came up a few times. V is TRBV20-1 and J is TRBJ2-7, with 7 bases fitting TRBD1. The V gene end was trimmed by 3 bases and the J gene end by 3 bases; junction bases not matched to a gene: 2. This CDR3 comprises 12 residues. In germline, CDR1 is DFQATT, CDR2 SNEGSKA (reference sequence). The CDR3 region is CSARTGYYEQYF. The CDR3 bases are TGCAGTGCTAGGACAGGGTACTACGAGCAGTACTTC.

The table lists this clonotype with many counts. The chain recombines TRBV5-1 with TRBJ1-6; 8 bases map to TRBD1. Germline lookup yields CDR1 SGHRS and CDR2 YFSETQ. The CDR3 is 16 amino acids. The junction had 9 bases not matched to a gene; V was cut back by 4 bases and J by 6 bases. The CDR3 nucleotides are TGCGCCAGCAGCGTATCTCCCACAGGGGGTAATTCACCCCTCCACTTT. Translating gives CASSVSPTGGNSPLHF.

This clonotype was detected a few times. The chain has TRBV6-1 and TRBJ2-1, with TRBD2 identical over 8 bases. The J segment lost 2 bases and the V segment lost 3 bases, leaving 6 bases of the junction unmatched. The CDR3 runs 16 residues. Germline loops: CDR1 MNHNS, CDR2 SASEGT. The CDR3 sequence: CASSDDSGVPYNEQFF. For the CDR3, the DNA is TGTGCCAGCAGTGATGATAGCGGGGTTCCCTACAATGAGCAGTTCTTC.

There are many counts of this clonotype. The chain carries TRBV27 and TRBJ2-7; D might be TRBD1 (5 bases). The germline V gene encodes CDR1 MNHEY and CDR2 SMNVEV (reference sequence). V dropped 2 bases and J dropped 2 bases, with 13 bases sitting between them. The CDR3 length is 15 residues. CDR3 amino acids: CASSLGFGAPYEQYF. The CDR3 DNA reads TGTGCCAGCAGTTTAGGTTTTGGGGCGCCCTACGAGCAGTACTTC.